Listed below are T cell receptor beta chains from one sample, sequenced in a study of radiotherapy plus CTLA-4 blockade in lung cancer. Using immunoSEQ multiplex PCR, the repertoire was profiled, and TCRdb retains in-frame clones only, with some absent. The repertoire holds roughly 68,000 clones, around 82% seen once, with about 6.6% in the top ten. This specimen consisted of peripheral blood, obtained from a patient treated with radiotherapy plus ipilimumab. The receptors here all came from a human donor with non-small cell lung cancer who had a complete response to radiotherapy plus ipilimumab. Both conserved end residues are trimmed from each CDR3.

cdr3_aa: ASSLVLGVRGYT
v_call: TRBV7-8
cdr3_length: 12
j_call: TRBJ1-2

cdr3_aa: ASSYSAGGNIQY
v_call: TRBV11-3
cdr3_length: 12
j_call: TRBJ2-4

cdr3_aa: ASSQVLAGFGDTQY
v_call: TRBV4-3
cdr3_length: 14
j_call: TRBJ2-3

cdr3_aa: ASSLSTGPTDTQY
v_call: TRBV5-6
cdr3_length: 13
j_call: TRBJ2-3

cdr3_aa: ASSQRSGTGASPLH
v_call: TRBV14
cdr3_length: 14
j_call: TRBJ1-6

cdr3_aa: ASSFQSGELF
v_call: TRBV7-2
cdr3_length: 10
j_call: TRBJ2-2

cdr3_aa: ASSPEGFWDYEQY
v_call: TRBV9
cdr3_length: 13
j_call: TRBJ2-7

cdr3_aa: ASSLRQGGTGELF
v_call: TRBV7-2
cdr3_length: 13
j_call: TRBJ2-2

cdr3_aa: ASSLGQPYNEQF
v_call: TRBV4-3
cdr3_length: 12
j_call: TRBJ2-1

cdr3_aa: ASSELGTSGGTGELF
v_call: TRBV6-1
cdr3_length: 15
j_call: TRBJ2-2

cdr3_aa: ASSLGGGGNTIY
v_call: TRBV5-6
cdr3_length: 12
j_call: TRBJ1-3

cdr3_aa: ASRAREHTGELF
v_call: TRBV10-2
cdr3_length: 12
j_call: TRBJ2-2

cdr3_aa: ASSLGNRVAGLYNEQF
v_call: TRBV5-1
cdr3_length: 16
j_call: TRBJ2-1

cdr3_aa: ASSYSKGGIGDTQY
v_call: TRBV6-5
cdr3_length: 14
j_call: TRBJ2-3

cdr3_aa: ASSYADSYYGYT
v_call: TRBV6-5
cdr3_length: 12
j_call: TRBJ1-2

cdr3_aa: ASSFETEQY
v_call: TRBV27
cdr3_length: 9
j_call: TRBJ2-7

cdr3_aa: ASSSPPGQRGPNTEAF
v_call: TRBV7-9
cdr3_length: 16
j_call: TRBJ1-1

cdr3_aa: ASSPRTGTNSPLH
v_call: TRBV2
cdr3_length: 13
j_call: TRBJ1-6

cdr3_aa: ASRATGGYLETGELF
v_call: TRBV28
cdr3_length: 15
j_call: TRBJ2-2

cdr3_aa: ASSQGQGVMMNTEAF
v_call: TRBV18
cdr3_length: 15
j_call: TRBJ1-1

cdr3_aa: ASRSQGAGIGKLF
v_call: TRBV27
cdr3_length: 13
j_call: TRBJ1-4

cdr3_aa: ASSFGGSGTEAF
v_call: TRBV11-3
cdr3_length: 12
j_call: TRBJ1-1

cdr3_aa: AISERKVEAF
v_call: TRBV10-3
cdr3_length: 10
j_call: TRBJ1-1

cdr3_aa: ASSYRDREYGYT
v_call: TRBV6-5
cdr3_length: 12
j_call: TRBJ1-2

cdr3_aa: ASSLAGGLGQPQH
v_call: TRBV7-9
cdr3_length: 13
j_call: TRBJ1-5

cdr3_aa: ASSYSDSSYNSPLH
v_call: TRBV6-5
cdr3_length: 14
j_call: TRBJ1-6

cdr3_aa: SVGTGGNTEAF
v_call: TRBV29-1
cdr3_length: 11
j_call: TRBJ1-1

cdr3_aa: SVGRDSKETQY
v_call: TRBV29-1
cdr3_length: 11
j_call: TRBJ2-5

cdr3_aa: ASSKRGSLYYGYT
v_call: TRBV21-1
cdr3_length: 13
j_call: TRBJ1-2

cdr3_aa: ASSMGQGMNTEAF
v_call: TRBV7-2
cdr3_length: 13
j_call: TRBJ1-1

cdr3_aa: ASSPGISYEQY
v_call: TRBV6-6
cdr3_length: 11
j_call: .

cdr3_aa: AWRGLAGGHEQF
v_call: TRBV30
cdr3_length: 12
j_call: TRBJ2-1

cdr3_aa: ASSLTRDRGTDTQY
v_call: TRBV5-1
cdr3_length: 14
j_call: TRBJ2-3

cdr3_aa: ASSRQGAYGYT
v_call: TRBV5-4
cdr3_length: 11
j_call: TRBJ1-2

cdr3_aa: ASSLASGQGVYGYT
v_call: TRBV7-2
cdr3_length: 14
j_call: TRBJ1-2

cdr3_aa: ASTTGRNPYEQY
v_call: TRBV5-6
cdr3_length: 12
j_call: TRBJ2-7

cdr3_aa: ASSEVPASQYQPQH
v_call: TRBV2
cdr3_length: 14
j_call: TRBJ1-5

cdr3_aa: ASALAGGYLNTEAF
v_call: TRBV19
cdr3_length: 14
j_call: TRBJ1-1

cdr3_aa: ASSLRGGQEKLF
v_call: TRBV7-9
cdr3_length: 12
j_call: TRBJ1-4

cdr3_aa: ASSLYRGTEKLF
v_call: TRBV5-6
cdr3_length: 12
j_call: TRBJ1-4

cdr3_aa: ASSAGWYCT
v_call: TRBV6-1
cdr3_length: 9
j_call: TRBJ1-2

cdr3_aa: ATTDGYT
v_call: TRBV15
cdr3_length: 7
j_call: TRBJ1-2

cdr3_aa: ASGSQGGIYEQY
v_call: TRBV12-5
cdr3_length: 12
j_call: TRBJ2-7

cdr3_aa: ASSDRSLAKNIQY
v_call: TRBV11-3
cdr3_length: 13
j_call: TRBJ2-4

cdr3_aa: ASTLSDLEGANVLT
v_call: TRBV19
cdr3_length: 14
j_call: TRBJ2-6

cdr3_aa: ASSARISYNEQF
v_call: TRBV14
cdr3_length: 12
j_call: TRBJ2-1

cdr3_aa: ASSPPGRTTDTQY
v_call: TRBV18
cdr3_length: 13
j_call: TRBJ2-3

cdr3_aa: ASSPQLYEQY
v_call: TRBV2
cdr3_length: 10
j_call: TRBJ2-7

cdr3_aa: ASSRWDTGQGYKPQH
v_call: TRBV5-8
cdr3_length: 15
j_call: TRBJ1-5

cdr3_aa: ASRTGGGGGNNEQF
v_call: TRBV19
cdr3_length: 14
j_call: TRBJ2-1

cdr3_aa: ASSSLGTGRNEQF
v_call: TRBV7-8
cdr3_length: 13
j_call: TRBJ2-1

cdr3_aa: ASSEGTGFMNTEAF
v_call: TRBV6-1
cdr3_length: 14
j_call: TRBJ1-1

cdr3_aa: AISGHDRGRTEAF
v_call: TRBV10-3
cdr3_length: 13
j_call: TRBJ1-1

cdr3_aa: ASSRTGSNYGYT
v_call: TRBV2
cdr3_length: 12
j_call: TRBJ1-2

cdr3_aa: ASSQDHYSYNEQF
v_call: TRBV4-3
cdr3_length: 13
j_call: TRBJ2-1

cdr3_aa: ASSPSGELNTEAF
v_call: TRBV27
cdr3_length: 13
j_call: TRBJ1-1